Shown below are 21 T cell receptor beta chains from a single sample sequenced in a study of spatial heterogeneity in lung cancer. Using its own MiXCR run on the 5' RACE reads, TCRdb lists one record per CDR3 protein. The sample lists 60,000 to 75,000 distinct CDR3 sequences; about 6.6% were seen once. The time point here: sample taken at primary tumor resection. Sequencing was performed on PBMCs, taken at surgery. The receptor set was obtained from a female donor with early-stage non-small cell lung cancer.

V and J are TRBV5-4 and TRBJ1-2, with D maybe TRBD1 (5 bases). The length of the CDR3 is 14 residues. V gave up 4 bases and J gave up 8 bases, with 18 bases separating them. The germline CDR1 and CDR2 sequences are SGHNT and YYREEE (reference sequence). The CDR3 nucleotides are TGTGCCAGCAGCCCCGCCGGGACCGTTCGGGGCTACACCTTC. Protein: CASSPAGTVRGYTF.

This clonotype was observed many times. This CDR3 reads CASSLDSYSYEQYV. The CDR3 nucleotides read TGCGCCAGCAGCTTGGACAGTTACTCCTACGAGCAGTACGTC. V usage is TRBV5-1 and J usage is TRBJ2-7, with D unresolved. The V gene lost 0 bases and the J gene lost 0 bases, with 7 bases spanning the gap. The CDR3 extends over 14 amino acids. Germline V gene sequence: CDR1 SGHRS, CDR2 YFSETQ.

This clonotype has a count of ten or more. V and J are TRBV20-1 and TRBJ1-4, with 7 bases matching TRBD1. The CDR3 has 13 residues. Per germline, CDR1 DFQATT and CDR2 SNEGSKA (reference sequence). V shed 3 bases, J shed 8 bases, and the junction held 6 bases outside the gene matches. The CDR3 DNA reads TGCAGTGCTAGCAAGGGACAGCAGGAAAAACTGTTTTTT. This gives the protein CSASKGQQEKLFF.

This clonotype was picked up many times. This chain joins TRBV12-3 or TRBV12-4 and TRBJ2-2; a possible D gene is TRBD2 (6 bases). Trimming shortened V by 6 bases and J by 5 bases, and 16 bases separated the two germline ends. This CDR3 region has 15 residues. CDR3 sequence reads: CASRLSGPGTGELFF. CDR3 sequence (DNA): TGTGCCAGCAGACTTAGCGGACCTGGGACCGGGGAGCTGTTTTTT.

This clonotype was found a few times. This rearrangement joins TRBV6-5 to TRBJ2-7; D perhaps matches TRBD2 (6 bases). This CDR3 is built from 12 residues. CDR1 and CDR2 from the germline V gene are MNHEY and SVGAGI. V was cut by 6 bases and J by 7 bases, with 13 bases left in between. CDR3 bases: TGTGCCAGCAGATCCTTCGCGGGAGAGCAGTACTTC. Translated: CASRSFAGEQYF.

This clonotype was detected a few times. The rearrangement links TRBV24-1 to TRBJ1-2; 7 bases match TRBD1. CDR3 length: 13 residues. The J segment lost 7 bases and the V segment lost 4 bases, leaving 5 bases of the junction unmatched. Germline CDR1 KGHDR, CDR2 SFDVKD. The CDR3 nucleotides read TGTGCCACCAGTGAGGCCCCAGGGGGTGGCTACACCTTC. Amino acid sequence: CATSEAPGGGYTF.

This clonotype was found many times. The chain recombines TRBV7-9 with TRBJ2-1; maybe TRBD2 (5 bases). CDR3 size: 15 residues. V lost 5 bases and J 8 bases, leaving 19 bases between the germline ends. The germline V gene has CDR1 SEHNR and CDR2 FQNEAQ (reference sequence). The CDR3 region has the DNA TGTGCCAGCAGCCCAATTACTGCCTACGGGGATGAGCAGTTCTTC. As protein: CASSPITAYGDEQFF.

This clonotype was observed many times. CDR3 nucleotides: TGTGCCAGCAGCCCGACGGATAACACCGGGGAGCTGTTTTTT. Translation gives CASSPTDNTGELFF. The chain joins TRBV11-1 to TRBJ2-2; D unclear. Germline lookup yields CDR1 SGHAT and CDR2 FQDESV (reference sequence). This CDR3 contains 14 residues. Between the trimmed V and J ends, which lost 5 bases and 2 bases, there was a span of 9 bases.

The chain carries TRBV6-1 and TRBJ2-5; D not certain. Germline assignment: CDR1 MNHNS and CDR2 SASEGT. The CDR3 covers 14 residues. Trimming shortened V by 4 bases and J by 2 bases, and 11 bases separated the two germline ends. CDR3 residues: CASSGRGWQETQYF. The DNA of the CDR3 is TGTGCCAGCAGTGGCCGAGGATGGCAAGAGACCCAGTACTTC.

In this sample, this clonotype turned up many times. The rearrangement links TRBV20-1 to TRBJ1-1; D uncertain. Trimming removed 6 bases at V and 7 bases at J, with 9 bases between. From germline, CDR1 is DFQATT and CDR2 SNEGSKA (reference sequence). This CDR3 comprises 10 residues. CDR3 in amino acids: CSAAEFEAFF. DNA of the CDR3: TGCAGTGCGGCGGAATTTGAAGCTTTCTTT.

There are many counts of this clonotype. This rearrangement joins TRBV9 to TRBJ2-5, with TRBD1 identical over 12 bases. After removal of 4 bases from V and 7 bases from J, the junction contained 11 bases not matched to a gene. The germline gives CDR1 SGDLS, CDR2 YYNGEE. This CDR3 is 16 amino acids long. The CDR3: CASSPSGTGGLVTQYF. The CDR3 DNA reads TGTGCCAGCAGCCCCTCGGGGACAGGGGGCTTGGTGACCCAGTACTTC.

The chain links TRBV5-5 to TRBJ1-5, with unresolved D. The ends were cut back, 0 bases at V and 4 bases at J, with 8 bases in the middle. The CDR3 contains 14 residues. Germline V CDR1 and CDR2: SGHKS, YYEKEE (reference sequence). The CDR3 sequence: CASSLASKNQPQHF. DNA for the CDR3: TGTGCCAGCAGCTTGGCAAGTAAAAATCAGCCCCAGCATTTT.

This clonotype was counted at least ten times. The chain carries TRBV11-1 and TRBJ2-1, with TRBD2 matching 12 bases. There are 15 residues in the CDR3. Germline V gene lookup returns CDR1 SGHAT and CDR2 FQDESV (reference sequence). V lost 4 bases to trimming and J lost 7 bases; unmatched junction nucleotides: 5. CDR3 DNA sequence: TGTGCCAGCAGCTCCGGGACTAGCGGGTGGAATGAGCAGTTCTTC. Translation gives CASSSGTSGWNEQFF.

This clonotype was observed many times. This chain links TRBV24-1 with TRBJ1-1; D remains ambiguous. Looked up from germline, CDR1 is KGHDR and CDR2 is SFDVKD. The CDR3 spans 13 residues. The germline V and J ends were trimmed by 9 bases and 1 base, with 11 bases remaining between them. The CDR3 nucleotides are TGTGCCACCCAACGGCAGACGAACACTGAAGCTTTCTTT. It specifies CATQRQTNTEAFF.

This clonotype was found many times. The chain uses TRBV20-1 and TRBJ1-1; D is possibly TRBD1 (6 bases). The CDR3 sequence is 10 residues long. CDR1 is DFQATT and CDR2 is SNEGSKA in the germline V gene (reference sequence). The CDR3 region has the DNA TGCAGAGCCAGGGGCACTGAAGCTTTCTTT. Its translation: CRARGTEAFF.

There are many counts of this clonotype. This chain uses TRBV11-2 with TRBJ1-1; no firm D call. The CDR3 loop spans 14 amino acids. Trimming shortened V by 3 bases and J by 1 base, and 9 bases separated the two germline ends. Germline-derived CDR1 and CDR2 are SGHAT and FQNNGV. CDR3 amino acids: CASSFDRTNTEAFF. The CDR3 coding sequence is TGTGCCAGCAGCTTCGATAGGACGAACACTGAAGCTTTCTTT.

This clonotype has just a few counts. The gene calls are TRBV10-3 and TRBJ1-2, with TRBD1 identical over 8 bases. The junction had 8 bases not matched to a gene; V was cut back by 6 bases and J by 8 bases. The CDR3 consists of 13 residues. Germline CDR1 is ENHRY and CDR2 is SYGVKD. The CDR3 region has the DNA TGTGCCATCAGGTCAGGACAGGGAGAGGGCTACACCTTC. Translated: CAIRSGQGEGYTF.

Details on this clonotype: A much larger clone sits a single nucleotide away, making a read error possible. In nucleotides, the CDR3 is TGTGCCAGCAGTGATCTGGGAGAAAGAGCGTCTCATAATTCACCCCTCCACTTT. Translating it yields CASSDLGERASHNSPLHF. V gene TRBV2 combines with J gene TRBJ1-6; D is unresolved. This CDR3 has 18 residues. The ends were cut back, 3 bases at V and 5 bases at J, with 20 bases in the middle. Germline CDR1 is SNHLY and CDR2 is FYNNEI.

Ten or more counts support this clonotype. The gene calls are TRBV18 and TRBJ1-1; 9 bases are a match to TRBD1. CDR3 size: 14 residues. Looked up from germline, CDR1 is KGHSH and CDR2 is LQKENI. Trimming cost V 3 bases and J 1 base; bases outside gene matches: 0. CDR3 sequence: CASSPGQGNTEAFF. The CDR3 region has the DNA TGTGCCAGCTCACCGGGACAGGGGAACACTGAAGCTTTCTTT.

This clonotype came up a few times. This chain connects TRBV12-3 or TRBV12-4 to TRBJ1-2, with D possibly TRBD1 on 5 matching bases. The CDR3 loop spans 13 amino acids. Trimming took 4 bases from V and 8 from J, leaving 14 bases between them. The CDR3 DNA reads as TGTGCCAGCAGTTCCCCGGGGGTGGAGGGCTACACCTTC. It is translated as CASSSPGVEGYTF.

This clonotype has at least ten counts. The chain carries TRBV11-3 and TRBJ2-5, with D perhaps matching TRBD1 (6 bases). The germline V gene has CDR1 SGHNT and CDR2 YENEEA. The V end was cut by 2 bases, the J end by 4 bases, with 14 bases between. The CDR3 length is 15 residues. CDR3 DNA sequence: TGTGCCAGCAGCTTACAGGGGAGTCGGATAGAGACCCAGTACTTC. It yields the protein CASSLQGSRIETQYF. The whole variable domain, remainder taken from reference TRBV11-3 and TRBJ2-5, is EAGVVQSPRYKIIEKKQPVAFWCNPISGHNTLYWYLQNLGQGPELLIRYENEEAVDDSQLPKDRFSAERLKGVDSTLKIQPAELGDSAVYLCASSLQGSRIETQYFGPGTRLLVL.